The rows below give T cell receptor beta chains drawn from one sample of a study of cytomegalovirus exposure and HLA in healthy donors. Assay used: immunoSEQ multiplex PCR; TCRdb lists only in-frame clones, some missing. The sample records roughly 190,000 clones, 65% to 85% being singletons. The sequencing input was PBMCs. Source of these receptors: a man between 18 and 29 years old in good health and CMV-seronegative. CDR3s include the opening cysteine and the closing phenylalanine or tryptophan. D genes are given only for firm matches. Some rows have no size entry. The others give once, few or many, or a class for an expanded clone.

J gene,V gene,clone size,D gene,CDR3 protein,CDR3 DNA
TRBJ2-2,TRBV9,.,TRBD2,CASSGTSEPGELFF,TGTGCCAGCAGCGGAACTAGCGAACCCGGGGAGCTGTTTTTT
TRBJ2-7,TRBV6-6,.,TRBD1,CASSYPGTGPYEQYF,TGTGCCAGCAGTTACCCAGGGACAGGGCCCTACGAGCAGTACTTC
TRBJ1-6,TRBV5-6,.,TRBD1,CASSLTGGSPLHF,TGTGCCAGCAGCTTAACAGGGGGCTCACCCCTCCACTTT
TRBJ1-2,TRBV7-2,.,.,CASSLSAGPLNYGYTF,TGTGCCAGCAGCTTATCCGCAGGGCCGCTTAACTATGGCTACACCTTC
TRBJ2-3,TRBV29-1,.,TRBD2,CSVGTSGTADTQYF,TGCAGCGTTGGGACTAGCGGAACTGCAGATACGCAGTATTTT
TRBJ2-7,TRBV4-2,few,.,CAASPGLGEQYF,TGTGCCGCCAGCCCAGGTTTGGGCGAGCAGTACTTC
TRBJ2-7,TRBV29-1,.,.,CSVSPGVWSSYEQYF,TGCAGCGTTAGTCCAGGGGTATGGTCCTCCTACGAGCAGTACTTC
TRBJ1-4,TRBV11-2,.,.,CASSLVTGNEKLFF,TGTGCCAGCAGCTTAGTAACAGGGAATGAAAAACTGTTTTTT
TRBJ2-5,TRBV28,.,TRBD1,CASSDDRGETQYF,TGTGCCAGCAGTGACGACAGGGGAGAGACCCAGTACTTC
TRBJ2-5,TRBV2,.,TRBD1,CASSPTGVAETQYF,TGTGCCAGCAGTCCGACAGGGGTAGCAGAGACCCAGTACTTC
TRBJ1-4,TRBV28,.,.,CASSLLRAGGKLFF,TGTGCCAGCAGTTTATTACGGGCGGGGGGAAAACTGTTTTTT
TRBJ1-1,TRBV27,.,TRBD1,CASKGQGISEAFF,TGTGCCAGTAAGGGACAGGGTATCTCTGAAGCTTTCTTT
TRBJ2-7,TRBV7-2,.,.,CASSSSRVGGTYEQYF,TGTGCCAGCAGCTCCAGCAGAGTCGGGGGTACGTACGAGCAGTACTTC
TRBJ2-6,TRBV6-1,.,.,CASESSGANVLTF,TGTGCCAGCGAGAGCTCTGGGGCCAACGTCCTGACTTTC
TRBJ1-3,TRBV6-6,.,TRBD1,CASSYSTGTGNTIYF,TGTGCCAGCAGTTACTCGACAGGGACTGGAAACACCATATATTTT
TRBJ2-7,TRBV6-6,.,TRBD2,CASSRTSGTYEQYF,TGTGCCAGCAGTCGGACTAGCGGGACCTACGAGCAGTACTTC
TRBJ1-5,TRBV13,.,.,CASSLGLPNTYSNQPQHF,TGTGCCAGCAGCTTAGGCCTCCCGAACACATATAGCAATCAGCCCCAGCATTTT
TRBJ2-1,TRBV6-5,.,TRBD2,CASSYSSGGAWEQFF,TGTGCCAGCAGTTACTCCAGCGGGGGGGCATGGGAGCAGTTCTTC
TRBJ2-5,TRBV19,.,TRBD2,CASSIGVAGLQETQYF,TGTGCCAGTAGTATAGGGGTAGCGGGCCTACAAGAGACCCAGTACTTC
TRBJ2-1,TRBV2,.,TRBD2,CASSAGLAGPTHNEQFF,TGTGCCAGCAGCGCCGGACTAGCGGGGCCTACGCACAATGAGCAGTTCTTC
TRBJ2-7,TRBV9,few,.,CASSVTGGSYEQYF,TGTGCCAGCAGCGTGACAGGCGGCTCCTACGAGCAGTACTTC
TRBJ2-3,TRBV2,.,.,CASGGNWVEDTQYF,TGTGCCAGCGGAGGAAACTGGGTTGAAGATACGCAGTATTTT
TRBJ2-7,TRBV18,.,TRBD2,CASSPKLAGSYEQYF,TGTGCCAGCTCACCCAAACTAGCGGGTTCGTACGAGCAGTACTTC
TRBJ2-7,TRBV28,.,TRBD2,CASSAGTSETYEQYF,TGTGCCAGCAGTGCCGGGACTAGCGAGACCTACGAGCAGTACTTC